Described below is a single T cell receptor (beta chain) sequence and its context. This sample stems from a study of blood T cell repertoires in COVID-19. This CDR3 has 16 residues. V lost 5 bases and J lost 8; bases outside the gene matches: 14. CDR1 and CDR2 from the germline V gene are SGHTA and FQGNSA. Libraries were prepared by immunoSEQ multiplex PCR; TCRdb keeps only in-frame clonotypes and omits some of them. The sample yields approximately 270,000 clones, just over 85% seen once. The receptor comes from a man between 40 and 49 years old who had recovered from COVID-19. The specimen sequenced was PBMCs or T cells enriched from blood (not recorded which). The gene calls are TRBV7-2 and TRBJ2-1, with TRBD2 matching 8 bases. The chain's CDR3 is CASSKTLAGYNDEQFF. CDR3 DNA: TGTGCCAGCAGCAAAACCTTAGCGGGATATAACGATGAGCAGTTCTTC.